A selection of T cell receptor beta chains follows, all from one sample in a study of cytomegalovirus exposure and HLA in healthy donors. Profiling relied on immunoSEQ multiplex PCR, and the TCRdb table lists in-frame clones only, not all of them. The table shows about 140,000 clones, with about 82% occurring only once. The sequencing sample was made of PBMCs. These receptors were obtained from a man between 25 and 39 years old in good health and CMV-seronegative. Each CDR3 is given with its conserved first and last residue. The D gene is left open where the match is weak. Clone sizes are given selectively: once, few, many, or a class where the clone is expanded.

clone size,J gene,V gene,D gene,CDR3 DNA,CDR3 protein
once,TRBJ2-3,TRBV27,TRBD2,TGTGCCAGCAGTTTATTCGGTAGCGGGAGGGCCCTAGGGGAAGCAGATACGCAGTATTTT,CASSLFGSGRALGEADTQYF
few,TRBJ1-5,TRBV6-5,TRBD1,TGTGCCAGCAGACGTACAGGGGATAGCAATCAGCCCCAGCATTTT,CASRRTGDSNQPQHF
-,TRBJ2-1,TRBV4-1,TRBD2,TGCGCCAGCAGCCAACTTAGGACTAGCGGGGGGGCATCCCATGAGCAGTTCTTC,CASSQLRTSGGASHEQFF
-,TRBJ2-1,TRBV11-1,-,TGTGCCAGCAGCTTAGCGGGAGAGATCTATGAGCAGTTCTTC,CASSLAGEIYEQFF
-,TRBJ2-6,TRBV25-1,-,TGTGCCAGCCAGGGACTTCCTGGGGCCAACGTCCTGACTTTC,CASQGLPGANVLTF
-,TRBJ2-7,TRBV6-1,-,TGTGCCAGCAGTCAACAGGGTTTCTACGAGCAGTACTTC,CASSQQGFYEQYF
few,TRBJ1-1,TRBV5-6,-,TGTGCCAGCAGCTCCATGCGGCAGGGTTACACTGAAGCTTTCTTT,CASSSMRQGYTEAFF
once,TRBJ1-2,TRBV2,-,TGTGCCAGCAGGGGATCAGGGTATGGCTACACCTTC,CASRGSGYGYTF
-,TRBJ1-1,TRBV9,-,TGTGCCAGCAGCGTAGAAGGGGATTTTACTGAAGCTTTCTTT,CASSVEGDFTEAFF
-,TRBJ2-1,TRBV6-6,-,TGTGCCAGCAGTTACCGCCACCCCAGGGATGAGCAGTTCTTC,CASSYRHPRDEQFF
once,TRBJ1-6,TRBV27,-,TGTGCCAGCAGGTTAATATGGGACATTACACCCCTCCACTTT,CASRLIWDITPLHF
-,TRBJ1-3,TRBV28,-,TGTGCCAGCAGTCCAGGGATCTCTGGAAACACCATATATTTT,CASSPGISGNTIYF
-,TRBJ2-1,TRBV11-2,TRBD2,TGTGCCAGCAGGAGGGGCTTAGCGGGACTGGGTGAGCAGTTCTTC,CASRRGLAGLGEQFF
-,TRBJ2-1,TRBV4-1,TRBD2,TGCGCCAGCAGCCAAGAGGGAGTAGCGGGAGCAAATGAGCAGTTCTTC,CASSQEGVAGANEQFF
-,TRBJ2-7,TRBV6-5,-,TGTGCCAGCAGTTACCGAGGGGGTCGGCTTGTGGAGCAGTACTTC,CASSYRGGRLVEQYF
many,TRBJ1-2,TRBV6-5,TRBD1,TGTGCCAGCAGTTCACAGGGGGCGGATGGCTACACCTTC,CASSSQGADGYTF
-,TRBJ1-1,TRBV29-1,-,TGCAGCGCGTTAAAGGTGGGAACAGGCACTGAAGCTTTCTTT,CSALKVGTGTEAFF
-,TRBJ1-1,TRBV6-5,-,TGTGCCAGCAGTCTACAACAGTGGTCGTACACTGAAGCTTTCTTT,CASSLQQWSYTEAFF
-,TRBJ1-1,TRBV27,-,TGTGCCAGCAGTGCGCGGGGATGGGGGACCGAGAACACTGAAGCTTTCTTT,CASSARGWGTENTEAFF
-,TRBJ2-4,TRBV4-1,-,TGCGCCAGCAGCCAAGAGAAGGGGGTAGGATACATTCAGTACTTC,CASSQEKGVGYIQYF
-,TRBJ2-7,TRBV11-2,TRBD2,TGTGCCAGCAGCTTTGCGGGACTAGCCACCTACGAGCAGTACTTC,CASSFAGLATYEQYF
-,TRBJ1-1,TRBV18,-,TGTGCCACCTCCCAGGAAAACCAAAACACTGAAGCTTTCTTT,CATSQENQNTEAFF
-,TRBJ2-1,TRBV29-1,TRBD2,TGCAGCGTTGGTAAGGGGGCTAGCGGGACTACCAATGAGCAGTTCTTC,CSVGKGASGTTNEQFF
-,TRBJ1-4,TRBV7-9,-,TGTGCCAGCAGCATTCCGACAGAAAATGAAAAACTGTTTTTT,CASSIPTENEKLFF
-,TRBJ1-2,TRBV6-1,-,TGTGCCAGCAGTGAAGAAATGGGAGACTATGGCTACACCTTC,CASSEEMGDYGYTF
-,TRBJ2-7,TRBV5-1,TRBD1,TGCGCCAGCAGCTTGAGGGGGGACAGGACCTACGAGCAGTACTTC,CASSLRGDRTYEQYF
-,TRBJ2-2,TRBV6-5,TRBD1,TGTGCCAGCAGTTACGACCGGGACAGGGTTTCCGGGGAGCTGTTTTTT,CASSYDRDRVSGELFF
-,TRBJ1-5,TRBV28,TRBD1,TGTGCCAGCAGTAACAGGGGGAAAAATAGCAATCAGCCCCAGCATTTT,CASSNRGKNSNQPQHF
-,TRBJ2-3,TRBV5-1,TRBD2,TGCGCCAGCAGCCCCGGCCGGGGGGGTGAGGATACGCAGTATTTT,CASSPGRGGEDTQYF
-,TRBJ2-7,TRBV6-6,TRBD1,TGTGCCAGCAGTTATTCCGGGACAGAGATCTACGAGCAGTACTTC,CASSYSGTEIYEQYF
-,TRBJ1-6,TRBV28,-,TGTGCCAGCAGATACGACAGCGCGAGCTCCTATAATTCACCCCTCCACTTT,CASRYDSASSYNSPLHF
-,TRBJ2-7,TRBV6-1,-,TGTGCCAGCAGTTCGGACTGGGATAGCTCCTACGAGCAGTACTTC,CASSSDWDSSYEQYF
few,TRBJ1-1,TRBV5-1,TRBD1,TGCGCCAGCAGCTTGGGTGGTTGGGCCGACAGGGGAGGGACTGAAGCTTTCTTT,CASSLGGWADRGGTEAFF
-,TRBJ2-1,TRBV7-9,-,TGTGCCAGCAGCCTAGGGGACACCGATGCCTCTGAGCAGTTCTTC,CASSLGDTDASEQFF
-,TRBJ2-5,TRBV7-3,TRBD2,TGTGCCAGCAGCCCCGGCGGCGGGAGGGAGACCCAGTACTTC,CASSPGGGRETQYF
-,TRBJ2-7,TRBV27,TRBD1,TGTGCCAGCAGCTTAGGGGGACAGGGTTTGGGCGAGCAGTACTTC,CASSLGGQGLGEQYF
-,TRBJ2-7,TRBV7-3,TRBD2,TGTGCCAGCAGCCCTGGGACTAGCGGGAGGGTGGAGCAGTACTTC,CASSPGTSGRVEQYF